These T cell receptor beta chains were read from a single sample in a study of blood T cell repertoires in COVID-19. Using immunoSEQ multiplex PCR, the repertoire was profiled, and TCRdb retains in-frame clones only, with some absent. In the table there are 40,000 to 50,000 clones, about 82% of which are singletons. Sequencing input: peripheral blood. These receptors came from a woman aged 55-69 years with acute or convalescent COVID-19. Both conserved end residues are part of each CDR3. D genes are given only for firm matches. A clone size is listed for some rows: how often the clone was seen (once, few, many), or a class if it is expanded.

TRBV6-4	TRBD1	.	TRBJ2-7	CASAKQGASAALYEQYF	TGTGCCAGCGCAAAACAGGGGGCCTCAGCCGCCCTCTACGAGCAGTACTTC
TRBV7-9	.	few	TRBJ1-1	CASSLGAHGDTEAFF	TGTGCCAGCAGCTTAGGCGCCCACGGGGACACTGAAGCTTTCTTT
TRBV18	.	.	TRBJ1-1	CASSYGVNTEAFF	TGTGCCAGCTCATACGGTGTGAACACTGAAGCTTTCTTT
TRBV18	.	.	TRBJ1-1	CASSLSGAYHMNTEAFF	TGTGCCAGCTCATTGTCAGGGGCGTATCATATGAACACTGAAGCTTTCTTT
TRBV6-5	TRBD1	.	TRBJ1-2	CASIPRTGGSYGYTF	TGTGCCAGCATTCCTAGGACAGGGGGAAGCTATGGCTACACCTTC
TRBV6-1	.	.	TRBJ1-3	CASSEEAASSGNTIYF	TGTGCCAGCAGTGAGGAGGCCGCGAGCTCTGGAAACACCATATATTTT
TRBV29-1	.	few	TRBJ1-2	CSVRRGANYGYTF	TGCAGCGTCCGACGCGGAGCGAACTATGGCTACACCTTC
TRBV5-1	.	.	TRBJ1-1	CASSLGQAGTEAFF	TGCGCCAGCAGCTTGGGGCAGGCGGGCACTGAAGCTTTCTTT
TRBV27	.	once	TRBJ2-3	CASQKSAGSTDTQYF	TGTGCCAGCCAAAAGTCGGCAGGGAGCACAGATACGCAGTATTTT
TRBV27	TRBD1	.	TRBJ2-2	CASSFLIGTGGHTGELFF	TGTGCCAGCAGTTTTCTAATCGGGACAGGGGGCCACACCGGGGAGCTGTTTTTT
TRBV7-8	.	.	TRBJ1-3	CASGLDSSGNTIYF	TGTGCCAGCGGATTGGACAGCTCTGGAAACACCATATATTTT
TRBV18	TRBD1	.	TRBJ1-6	CASSPRTGEDNSPLHF	TGTGCCAGCTCACCTCGGACAGGGGAGGATAATTCACCCCTCCACTTT
TRBV5-6	TRBD1	.	TRBJ1-2	CASSLRTGVYGYTF	TGTGCCAGCAGCTTGAGGACAGGGGTCTATGGCTACACCTTC
TRBV11-2	.	.	TRBJ2-1	CASSLLGGSRPGNEQFF	TGTGCCAGCAGCTTGCTAGGTGGCAGTCGACCCGGCAATGAGCAGTTCTTC
TRBV12-2	.	.	TRBJ2-5	CASRLNNPRTSGDQETQYF	TGTGCAAGTCGCTTAAATAACCCTAGGACTAGCGGGGACCAAGAGACCCAGTACTTC
TRBV7-2	TRBD1	.	TRBJ1-1	CASSLDNRGEAFF	TGTGCCAGCAGCTTAGACAACAGGGGTGAAGCTTTCTTT
TRBV6-5	.	.	TRBJ1-5	CASTLFGSNQPQHF	TGTGCCAGCACCCTCTTCGGGAGCAATCAGCCCCAGCATTTT
TRBV18	.	.	TRBJ1-1	CASSPPNPGTEAFF	TGTGCCAGCTCACCACCGAATCCAGGGACTGAAGCTTTCTTT
TRBV25-1	.	.	TRBJ1-1	CASSSTGSTEAFF	TGTGCCAGCAGTAGCACAGGGTCCACTGAAGCTTTCTTT
TRBV27	TRBD2	few	TRBJ2-3	CASSQTSGSTDTQYF	TGTGCCAGCAGCCAGACTAGCGGAAGCACAGATACGCAGTATTTT
TRBV19	.	.	TRBJ1-3	CASTRSLDLRRGNTIYF	TGTGCCAGTACACGCTCTTTGGACCTTAGGAGGGGAAACACCATATATTTT
TRBV28	.	.	TRBJ2-7	CASSSPTRTYEQYF	TGTGCCAGCAGTTCACCTACTAGGACCTACGAGCAGTACTTC
TRBV5-1	.	.	TRBJ1-3	CASSYDSRSGNTIYF	TGCGCCAGCAGCTACGACTCCCGCTCTGGAAACACCATATATTTT
TRBV5-5	.	.	TRBJ1-1	CASSFRPDSNTEAFF	TGTGCCAGCAGCTTTCGACCCGACAGTAACACTGAAGCTTTCTTT
TRBV5-4	TRBD2	few	TRBJ2-5	CASSLTSGDETQYF	TGTGCCAGCAGCTTGACTAGCGGGGACGAGACCCAGTACTTC
TRBV9	TRBD2	once	TRBJ2-1	CASSRGTSGVEQFF	TGTGCCAGCAGCAGAGGGACTAGCGGGGTGGAGCAGTTCTTC
TRBV27	TRBD1	few	TRBJ1-4	CATRDRGSEKLFF	TGTGCCACTAGGGACAGGGGGTCTGAAAAACTGTTTTTT
TRBV4-1	.	few	TRBJ1-2	CASSQPAGVNLHGYTF	TGCGCCAGCAGCCAACCGGCAGGGGTAAACCTTCATGGCTACACCTTC
TRBV6-6	TRBD1	few	TRBJ1-6	CASSSGPGTGEVPLHF	TGTGCCAGCAGTTCGGGTCCCGGGACAGGGGAGGTACCCCTCCACTTT
TRBV4-2	.	.	TRBJ2-3	CASSPNPASSTDTQYF	TGTGCCAGCAGCCCCAATCCAGCGTCTAGCACAGATACGCAGTATTTT
TRBV6-5	.	.	TRBJ2-5	CASSPSFARKETQYF	TGTGCCAGCAGCCCGAGCTTCGCCAGGAAAGAGACCCAGTACTTC
TRBV6-4	TRBD2	.	TRBJ2-5	CASSSKRGPRETQYF	TGTGCCAGCAGTTCGAAGCGGGGTCCTAGGGAGACCCAGTACTTC
TRBV29-1	.	.	TRBJ1-1	CSVQSSGQGAFF	TGCAGCGTTCAAAGCAGTGGGCAGGGGGCTTTCTTT
TRBV7-8	.	.	TRBJ2-7	CASSFTLDIGGEQYF	TGTGCCAGCAGCTTTACACTAGACATAGGAGGCGAGCAGTACTTC
TRBV15	.	.	TRBJ2-7	CATARRVSYEQYF	TGTGCCACCGCCCGACGGGTTTCCTACGAGCAGTACTTC
TRBV11-2	.	.	TRBJ1-2	CASSPARHNYGYTF	TGTGCCAGCAGCCCCGCCAGACATAACTATGGCTACACCTTC
TRBV7-9	.	.	TRBJ2-2	CASSSQHERLFF	TGTGCCAGCAGCTCCCAACATGAGCGGCTGTTTTTT
TRBV7-6	.	.	TRBJ1-6	CASSGGRNSPLHF	TGTGCCAGCAGCGGCGGGAGAAATTCACCCCTCCACTTT
TRBV2	TRBD1	.	TRBJ1-6	CASSIRQGGNSPLHF	TGTGCCAGCAGTATCCGACAGGGAGGTAATTCACCCCTCCACTTT
TRBV27	TRBD2	.	TRBJ2-2	CASSLLAGGIPAGELFF	TGTGCCAGCAGTTTATTGGCGGGAGGGATCCCCGCCGGGGAGCTGTTTTTT
TRBV24-1	TRBD1	.	TRBJ1-2	CATSDYDRGYGYTF	TGTGCCACCAGTGACTATGACAGGGGCTATGGCTACACCTTC
TRBV9	.	.	TRBJ1-2	CASSVGTVEAYGYTF	TGTGCCAGCAGCGTAGGGACAGTGGAAGCCTATGGCTACACCTTC
TRBV18	.	.	TRBJ1-6	CASSLTGNYNSPLHF	TGTGCCAGCTCGCTGACAGGAAACTATAATTCACCCCTCCACTTT
TRBV23-1	.	once	TRBJ2-3	CASSQWDSRSTDTQYF	TGCGCCAGCAGTCAATGGGACTCTAGGAGCACAGATACGCAGTATTTT
TRBV18	.	.	TRBJ1-5	CASSPRGAWSNQPQHF	TGTGCCAGCTCTCCTCGGGGGGCTTGGAGCAATCAGCCCCAGCATTTT
TRBV6-1	.	few	TRBJ1-2	CASSEAQGPYGYTF	TGTGCCAGCAGTGAGGCTCAGGGGCCCTATGGCTACACCTTC